This TCR beta chain was sequenced during a study of blood T cell repertoires in COVID-19. Overall study context: The study drew acute and convalescent COVID-19 samples from the United States, Italy and Spain. In each case, the material was cDNA or gDNA derived from T cells, B-cell-depleted T cells, or PBMCs.

This CDR3 spans 15 amino acids. Germline V CDR1 and CDR2: SGHTA, FQGNSA. V was pared by 0 bases and J by 2 bases, with 4 bases of the junction left unmatched. Methods used by the authors: Scientists estimated how many nucleated cells there were by amplifying reference gene primers. Libraries were prepared by immunoSEQ multiplex PCR; TCRdb keeps only in-frame clonotypes and omits some of them. The D gene and trimming were derived from the DNA, and the V and J assignments and clone size from that table. This table has 300,000 to 400,000 clones, roughly 90% appearing once. The receptor was isolated from a woman between 45 and 65 years old with active or convalescent COVID-19. Sequenced input: peripheral blood. The chain combines TRBV7-2 with TRBJ2-7; TRBD2 matches at 7 bases. The CDR3 DNA follows: TGTGCCAGCAGCTTAGCGCCGGCGGGGGCCTACGAGCAGTACTTC. Residues: CASSLAPAGAYEQYF.